These 30 T cell receptor beta chains originate from one sample sequenced in a study of blood T cell repertoires in COVID-19. Assay used: immunoSEQ multiplex PCR; TCRdb lists only in-frame clones, some missing. The sample contains about 360,000 clones, 75% to 90% of which appear only once. The sample was peripheral blood. The receptor set was obtained from a woman aged 55-70 years with COVID-19, enrolled during active disease.

This rearrangement joins TRBV5-1 to TRBJ2-3; the match to TRBD1 covers 9 bases. The CDR3 spans 16 residues. The germline V gene has CDR1 SGHRS and CDR2 YFSETQ. J gave up 2 bases and V 4 bases, and 8 bases lay outside the gene matches. The CDR3 DNA follows: TGCGCCAGCAGCCCCCGGGACAGGGATTTCACAGATACGCAGTATTTT. It encodes CASSPRDRDFTDTQYF.

This clone is a singleton in its sample. This sequence joins TRBV19 and TRBJ1-1; no reliable D call. Germline loops: CDR1 LNHDA, CDR2 SQIVND (reference sequence). CDR3 size: 13 residues. The ends were cut back, 3 bases at V and 0 bases at J, with 5 bases in the middle. CDR3 sequence (DNA): TGTGCCAGTAGTATTGGAGTGAACACTGAAGCTTTCTTT. Translating it yields CASSIGVNTEAFF.

The CDR3 region is CASSQEGPRVLAGLYEQYF. DNA for the CDR3: TGTGCCAGCAGCCAAGAGGGTCCCAGAGTTCTAGCGGGACTATACGAGCAGTACTTC. The chain has TRBV14 and TRBJ2-7; 9 positions agree with TRBD2. Germline CDR1 is SGHDN and CDR2 is FVKESK. After removal of 0 bases from V and 4 bases from J, the junction contained 16 bases not matched to a gene. There are 19 residues in the CDR3.

The V gene is TRBV7-9, the J gene TRBJ2-3; 8 bases fit TRBD2. J gave up 1 base and V 2 bases, and 2 bases lay outside the gene matches. The germline CDR1 and CDR2 sequences are SEHNR and FQNEAQ (reference sequence). The CDR3 runs to 15 residues. The CDR3 region is CASSLMRGGTDTQYF. CDR3 DNA sequence: TGTGCCAGCAGCTTAATGCGGGGGGGCACAGATACGCAGTATTTT.

The chain is built from TRBV6-5 and TRBJ1-4; 7 bases map to TRBD1. The germline V gene encodes CDR1 MNHEY and CDR2 SVGAGI. After removal of 6 bases from V and 8 bases from J, the junction contained 12 bases not matched to a gene. The length of the CDR3 is 15 residues. DNA for the CDR3: TGTGCCAGCAGCCTACTCAGGGGGTCGGAGGAAAAACTGTTTTTT. It is translated as CASSLLRGSEEKLFF.

The chain employs TRBV9 and TRBJ1-4; unclear D gene. CDR1 is SGDLS and CDR2 is YYNGEE in the germline V gene. The length of the CDR3 is 15 residues. The V gene lost 4 bases and the J gene lost 8 bases, with 18 bases spanning the gap. The DNA of the CDR3 is TGTGCCAGCAGCCCCGACCCCGGGGTAAGGGAAAAACTGTTTTTT. It specifies CASSPDPGVREKLFF.

The V gene is TRBV5-4, the J gene TRBJ2-5; 10 bases line up with TRBD2. With 3 bases clipped from V and 0 bases from J, the junction kept 2 bases outside the gene matches. The germline CDR1 and CDR2 sequences are SGHNT and YYREEE (reference sequence). The CDR3 extends over 15 amino acids. The CDR3 DNA follows: TGTGCCAGCAGCTCAGCGGGGGGGCACCAAGAGACCCAGTACTTC. It translates to CASSSAGGHQETQYF. Supplemented by reference TRBV5-4 and TRBJ2-5, the full variable domain reads ETGVTQSPTHLIKTRGQQVTLRCSSQSGHNTVSWYQQALGQGPQFIFQYYREEENGRGNFPPRFSGLQFPNYSSELNVNALELDDSALYLCASSSAGGHQETQYFGPGTRLLVL.

The rearrangement links TRBV18 to TRBJ2-2; the D is unclear. CDR3 size: 12 residues. V was shortened by 2 bases and J by 6 bases, with 4 bases between the two germline ends. Germline V CDR1 and CDR2: KGHSH, LQKENI. The CDR3 here is CASSPDSGELFF. The CDR3 DNA reads as TGTGCCAGCTCACCAGACTCCGGGGAGCTGTTTTTT.

Only one count was recorded for this clone. This rearrangement joins TRBV9 to TRBJ1-1, with 11 bases that match TRBD1. Germline lookup yields CDR1 SGDLS and CDR2 YYNGEE. The CDR3 spans 14 residues. After removal of 4 bases from V and 4 bases from J, the junction contained 3 bases not matched to a gene. CDR3 sequence: CASSTGQGATEAFF. The CDR3 coding sequence is TGTGCCAGCAGCACTGGACAGGGGGCCACTGAAGCTTTCTTT.

The CDR3 region has the DNA TGTGCCAGCAGCCACGGACTAGGGACAGATACGCAGTATTTT. Protein sequence: CASSHGLGTDTQYF. The chain combines TRBV3-1 (or the pseudogene TRBV3-2) with TRBJ2-3; 7 bases line up with TRBD2. In germline, CDR1 is LGHDT, CDR2 YNNKEL (reference sequence). The CDR3 covers 14 residues. The V and J ends lost 3 bases and 3 bases, in that order; junction bases with no gene match: 3.

J is TRBJ2-1 and V is TRBV7-6, with 7 bases lining up with TRBD2. The CDR3 totals 15 residues. V dropped 3 bases and J dropped 8; count of bases not matched to a gene: 10. CDR1 is SGHVS and CDR2 is FNYEAQ in the germline V gene. The DNA for the CDR3 is TGTGCCAGCAGCTTGTCCCCGGGGGGTCATGATGAGCAGTTCTTC. Translation: CASSLSPGGHDEQFF.

This clone has just one count. J is TRBJ1-5 and V is TRBV18, with D perhaps matching TRBD1 (6 bases). Per germline, CDR1 KGHSH and CDR2 LQKENI. Trimming pared 3 bases from V and 2 bases from J, leaving 17 bases between. This CDR3 is 17 amino acids long. CDR3 bases: TGTGCCAGCTCACCGTTTCAGGGGAGCGGGGGCAATCAGCCCCAGCATTTT. As protein: CASSPFQGSGGNQPQHF. Supplemented by reference TRBV18 and TRBJ1-5, the full variable domain reads NAGVMQNPRHLVRRRGQEARLRCSPMKGHSHVYWYRQLPEEGLKFMVYLQKENIIDESGMPKERFSAEFPKEGPSILRIQQVVRGDSAAYFCASSPFQGSGGNQPQHFGDGTRLSIL.

The V and J genes are TRBV14 and TRBJ2-4; D uncertain. V lost 4 bases, J lost 3 bases, and 7 bases lay in between. Germline CDR1 SGHDN, CDR2 FVKESK. The CDR3 is 13 residues long. The CDR3 is CASSRNSKNIQYF. The DNA for the CDR3 is TGTGCCAGCAGCCGGAACAGCAAAAACATTCAGTACTTC.

V and J are TRBV21-1 and TRBJ2-3; TRBD1 is the table's D call and was not checked against the DNA. TRBV21-1 is flagged as a pseudogene. This CDR3 has 15 amino acids. Here the CDR3 reads CASSKDRASTDTQYF. The DNA of the CDR3 is TGTGCCAGCAGCAAAGACAGGGCTAGCACAGATACGCAGTATTTT.

The genes are TRBV19 and TRBJ2-1; 8 bases agree with TRBD2. Trimming at V came to 4 bases and at J to 2 bases, leaving 7 bases not matched to a gene. The germline V gene encodes CDR1 LNHDA and CDR2 SQIVND (reference sequence). CDR3 size: 16 residues. CDR3 coding DNA: TGTGCCAGTAGTAGATACGGGGGGGCCCCCTACAATGAGCAGTTCTTC. As protein: CASSRYGGAPYNEQFF.

This clone was found once. The chain is built from TRBV13 and TRBJ2-3; TRBD1 matches at 10 bases. V was pared by 3 bases and J by 5 bases, with 5 bases of the junction left unmatched. The CDR3 is made up of 15 amino acids. The germline gives CDR1 PRHDT, CDR2 FYEKMQ (reference sequence). The CDR3 reads CASSFRRDRGDTQYF. The DNA for the CDR3 is TGTGCCAGCAGCTTCCGCCGGGACAGGGGAGATACGCAGTATTTT.

This clone came up once. The same CDR3 arises from other DNA sequences in this sample as well. J is TRBJ1-2 and V is TRBV5-1; TRBD1 matches at 10 bases. Per the germline V gene, CDR1 is SGHRS and CDR2 is YFSETQ. The CDR3 consists of 15 residues. V gave up 4 bases and J gave up 1 base; unmatched junction bases: 4. CDR3 sequence reads: CASSLGTGVNYGYTF. The CDR3 nucleotides are TGCGCCAGCAGCCTGGGGACAGGGGTTAACTATGGCTACACCTTC.

The V call is TRBV7-3, the J call TRBJ1-1; no clear D gene. The CDR3 has 14 amino acids. From germline, CDR1 is SGHTA and CDR2 FQGTGA. V was shortened by 5 bases and J by 4 bases, with 14 bases between the two germline ends. CDR3 sequence: CASSLSRHTTEAFF. CDR3 coding DNA: TGTGCCAGCAGCCTATCCCGACACACCACTGAAGCTTTCTTT.

The chain joins TRBV2 to TRBJ1-4; 10 bases map to TRBD1. CDR3 length: 15 residues. The V segment lost 6 bases and the J segment 8 bases; nucleotides outside the gene matches: 9. CDR1 SNHLY and CDR2 FYNNEI come from the germline V gene. In DNA, the CDR3 is TGTGCCAGCAGCCGCGACAGGGGGCACCTAGAAAAACTGTTTTTT. It codes for CASSRDRGHLEKLFF.

The chain recombines TRBV5-1 with TRBJ1-1, with 9 bases lining up with TRBD1. CDR1 is SGHRS and CDR2 is YFSETQ in the germline V gene. Germline trimming cut 4 bases from V and 12 bases from J; bases unmatched to any gene: 16. This CDR3 has 15 amino acids. The CDR3 sequence: CASSPTPRDRVLTFF. In DNA form, the CDR3 reads TGCGCCAGCAGCCCGACCCCCCGGGACAGGGTTTTGACTTTCTTT.

The J gene is TRBJ1-2, the V gene TRBV6-2 or TRBV6-3; D is uncertain. The V end lost 4 bases, the J end lost 7 bases, and 13 bases lay between the germline ends. The CDR3 is made up of 13 amino acids. The germline V gene has CDR1 MNHEY and CDR2 SVGEGT. The CDR3 protein is CASSFEDWGGYTF. CDR3 DNA: TGTGCCAGCAGTTTCGAGGACTGGGGTGGCTACACCTTC.

The genes are TRBV18 and TRBJ1-2, with 7 bases that match TRBD1. This CDR3 comprises 14 residues. V shed 4 bases, J shed 3 bases, and the junction held 5 bases outside the gene matches. Germline CDR1 reads KGHSH; CDR2 reads LQKENI. The CDR3 region is CASSLDRVDYGYTF. CDR3 bases: TGTGCCAGCTCACTCGACAGGGTGGACTATGGCTACACCTTC.

The chain carries TRBV5-3 and TRBJ2-5; 8 bases align to TRBD2. TRBV5-3 is recorded as an ORF, its role being uncertain. This CDR3 is 16 amino acids long. After removal of 2 bases from V and 0 bases from J, the junction contained 6 bases not matched to a gene. The CDR3, as DNA: TGTGCCAGAAGCTTTCTACTAGCGGCGAACCAAGAGACCCAGTACTTC. This codes for CARSFLLAANQETQYF.

This chain joins TRBV7-3 and TRBJ2-5, with D maybe TRBD1 (6 bases). V was cut by 4 bases and J by 2 bases, with 8 bases left in between. CDR3 length: 13 residues. Germline CDR1 and CDR2: SGHTA and FQGTGA. The chain's CDR3 is CASSSDSQETQYF. CDR3 coding DNA: TGTGCCAGCAGCTCGGACAGTCAAGAGACCCAGTACTTC.

The J gene is TRBJ2-1, the V gene TRBV9; D perhaps matches TRBD1 (6 bases). Germline CDR1 SGDLS, CDR2 YYNGEE. V was trimmed by 4 bases and J by 4 bases, leaving 15 bases between them. The CDR3 extends over 15 amino acids. The CDR3 nucleotides read TGTGCCAGCAGCCTATGGGACACGAATTACAATGAGCAGTTCTTC. It codes for CASSLWDTNYNEQFF.

The J gene is TRBJ2-3, the V gene TRBV9; 13 positions match TRBD2. J gave up 0 bases and V 3 bases, and 10 bases lay outside the gene matches. The CDR3 extends over 19 amino acids. Germline CDR1 and CDR2: SGDLS and YYNGEE. CDR3 residues: CASSGPGTSGEHSTDTQYF. CDR3 sequence (DNA): TGTGCCAGCAGCGGCCCCGGGACTAGCGGGGAGCACAGCACAGATACGCAGTATTTT.

This rearrangement joins TRBV4-3 to TRBJ1-1; 8 nucleotides line up with TRBD1. The V gene end was trimmed by 0 bases and the J gene end by 7 bases; junction bases not matched to a gene: 7. Germline CDR1 LGHNA, CDR2 YSLEER. The CDR3 length is 15 residues. CDR3 in DNA: TGCGCCAGCAGCCAAGATAATGACAGGGGAGGTGAAGCTTTCTTT. It specifies CASSQDNDRGGEAFF.

V is TRBV6-5 and J is TRBJ2-1; D is perhaps TRBD2 (5 bases). V was trimmed by 7 bases and J by 6 bases, leaving 16 bases between them. Germline-derived CDR1 and CDR2 are MNHEY and SVGAGI. The CDR3 covers 14 residues. As DNA, the CDR3 is TGTGCCAGCACTTTACTCCGGGATTCCAATGAGCAGTTCTTC. Translated, it gives CASTLLRDSNEQFF.

In its sample, this clone was seen once. The chain recombines TRBV6-6 with TRBJ2-7; D gene uncertain. Per the germline V gene, CDR1 is MNHNY and CDR2 is SVGAGI (reference sequence). Trimming shortened V by 0 bases and J by 4 bases, and 10 bases separated the two germline ends. CDR3 length: 14 amino acids. The CDR3 DNA reads TGTGCCAGCAGTTACTCGTCAGGCATGTACGAGCAGTACTTC. As protein: CASSYSSGMYEQYF.

The chain recombines TRBV5-1 with TRBJ2-7; 11 nucleotides match TRBD2. The CDR3 is 17 residues long. The V gene end was trimmed by 2 bases and the J gene end by 0 bases; junction bases not matched to a gene: 7. Looked up from germline, CDR1 is SGHRS and CDR2 is YFSETQ. The CDR3 DNA is TGCGCCAGCAGCTTTTCTAGCGGGGGGCCCAGCTCCTACGAGCAGTACTTC. It translates to CASSFSSGGPSSYEQYF.